This is a list of T cell receptor beta chains from one sample in a study of shared clonotypes between healthy human individuals. Measured with immunoSEQ multiplex PCR; TCRdb has only the in-frame clones, and not every one. The sample lists roughly 2.1 million clones; 90% to 95% were seen once. What was sequenced was naive CD8+ T cells from PBMCs. The receptors derive from a man younger than 35 in good health. Some clones in this sample may be carry-over from other donors' samples. Both conserved end residues are part of each CDR3. D genes are given only for firm matches. Size is omitted from some rows. Given values are once, few, many or a class for expanded clones.

D: .
V: TRBV5-1
size: .
J: TRBJ2-4
CDR3: CASSLPTTNENIQYF
DNA: TGCGCCAGCAGCTTGCCCACGACTAACGAAAACATTCAGTACTTC

D: .
V: TRBV21-1
size: .
J: TRBJ2-3
CDR3: CASSKGRRGSSPDTQYF
DNA: TGTGCCAGCAGCAAAGGGCGGCGCGGGAGCAGCCCAGATACGCAGTATTTT

D: .
V: TRBV5-6
size: .
J: TRBJ2-4
CDR3: CASSLNMGETKNIQYF
DNA: TGTGCCAGCAGCTTGAATATGGGTGAAACCAAAAACATTCAGTACTTC

D: TRBD2
V: TRBV10-1
size: .
J: TRBJ2-3
CDR3: CASSDLTSGSLNTQYF
DNA: TGCGCCAGCAGTGATCTGACTAGCGGGAGCTTAAATACGCAGTATTTT

D: .
V: TRBV11-1
size: .
J: TRBJ2-2
CDR3: CASSLTPNTGELFF
DNA: TGTGCCAGCAGCTTGACCCCGAACACCGGGGAGCTGTTTTTT

D: .
V: TRBV27
size: .
J: TRBJ2-7
CDR3: CASTTIGQGLSEQYF
DNA: TGTGCCAGCACCACTATAGGGCAGGGGCTCTCCGAGCAGTACTTC

D: .
V: TRBV27
size: .
J: TRBJ2-7
CDR3: CASSLSSLGEQYF
DNA: TGTGCCAGCAGCTTAAGCAGTTTGGGCGAGCAGTACTTC

D: TRBD2
V: TRBV27
size: once
J: TRBJ2-2
CDR3: CASSLLAGGELFF
DNA: TGTGCCAGCAGTTTACTAGCGGGTGGGGAGCTGTTTTTT

D: .
V: TRBV18
size: .
J: TRBJ1-1
CDR3: CASSPWTVNTEAFF
DNA: TGTGCCAGCTCACCATGGACGGTGAACACTGAAGCTTTCTTT

D: .
V: TRBV28
size: .
J: TRBJ1-5
CDR3: CASREFYSNQPQHF
DNA: TGTGCCAGCAGAGAATTCTATAGCAATCAGCCCCAGCATTTT

D: TRBD1
V: TRBV25-1
size: .
J: TRBJ2-7
CDR3: CASSERTGKYEQYF
DNA: TGTGCCAGCAGTGAAAGGACAGGGAAGTACGAGCAGTACTTC

D: .
V: TRBV7-9
size: .
J: TRBJ2-5
CDR3: CASSLVSVGRQLETQYF
DNA: TGTGCCAGCAGCTTAGTATCGGTGGGTCGCCAATTAGAGACCCAGTACTTC

D: .
V: TRBV7-9
size: .
J: TRBJ2-7
CDR3: CASSHPISGTLHEQYF
DNA: TGTGCCAGCAGCCACCCCATCTCCGGGACCCTCCACGAGCAGTACTTC

D: TRBD1
V: TRBV6-1
size: .
J: TRBJ2-7
CDR3: CASRPPYDRGYEQYF
DNA: TGTGCCAGCAGGCCTCCTTACGACAGGGGCTACGAGCAGTACTTC

D: .
V: TRBV7-2
size: .
J: TRBJ2-1
CDR3: CASSLAFSSSEQFF
DNA: TGTGCCAGCAGCTTAGCGTTCAGCTCGAGTGAGCAGTTCTTC

D: .
V: TRBV5-6
size: .
J: TRBJ2-7
CDR3: CASSSHGPEQYF
DNA: TGTGCCAGCAGCTCCCATGGGCCCGAGCAGTACTTC

D: .
V: TRBV15
size: .
J: TRBJ1-5
CDR3: CATSYRADQPQHF
DNA: TGTGCCACCAGCTACAGGGCGGATCAGCCCCAGCATTTT

D: TRBD2
V: TRBV30
size: once
J: TRBJ2-1
CDR3: CAVGRARNEQFF
DNA: TGTGCCGTCGGGAGGGCCCGCAATGAGCAGTTCTTC

D: TRBD2
V: TRBV6-6
size: .
J: TRBJ2-7
CDR3: CASRIAGGSDEQYF
DNA: TGTGCCAGCAGAATAGCGGGAGGGTCCGACGAGCAGTACTTC

D: TRBD2
V: TRBV11-2
size: .
J: TRBJ2-2
CDR3: CASSLGFKREGSHTGELFF
DNA: TGTGCCAGCAGCTTGGGGTTCAAGCGGGAGGGGTCCCACACCGGGGAGCTGTTTTTT

D: .
V: TRBV19
size: .
J: TRBJ2-7
CDR3: CASSIRQTYEQYF
DNA: TGTGCCAGTAGTATAAGACAGACCTACGAGCAGTACTTC

D: TRBD1
V: TRBV27
size: .
J: TRBJ2-5
CDR3: CASSLAGTAFPRETQYF
DNA: TGTGCCAGCAGTTTGGCCGGGACAGCTTTCCCCAGAGAGACCCAGTACTTC

D: .
V: TRBV13
size: .
J: TRBJ2-7
CDR3: CASSPPRTTISYEQYF
DNA: TGTGCCAGCAGCCCGCCACGGACTACGATCTCCTACGAGCAGTACTTC

D: TRBD2
V: TRBV7-9
size: .
J: TRBJ2-7
CDR3: CASSLGVAGEDEQYF
DNA: TGTGCCAGCAGCTTAGGGGTAGCGGGGGAAGACGAGCAGTACTTC

D: TRBD1
V: TRBV11-2
size: .
J: TRBJ2-3
CDR3: CASSRRGGTGDSLTDTQYF
DNA: TGTGCCAGCAGCCGACGAGGCGGGACAGGGGATTCTCTCACAGATACGCAGTATTTT

D: .
V: TRBV6-1
size: .
J: TRBJ2-3
CDR3: CASSEKRWSTDTQYF
DNA: TGTGCCAGCAGTGAAAAACGGTGGAGCACAGATACGCAGTATTTT

D: .
V: TRBV29-1
size: .
J: TRBJ1-1
CDR3: CSVSSAFF
DNA: TGCAGCGTTTCCTCGGCTTTCTTT

D: .
V: TRBV7-3
size: .
J: TRBJ2-5
CDR3: CASSPRQVQETQYF
DNA: TGTGCCAGCAGCCCTCGACAGGTACAAGAGACCCAGTACTTC

D: .
V: TRBV27
size: .
J: TRBJ2-7
CDR3: CASSFGLLYEQYF
DNA: TGTGCCAGCAGTTTCGGGCTCCTCTACGAGCAGTACTTC

D: TRBD2
V: TRBV6-1
size: .
J: TRBJ2-2
CDR3: CASSDPGTSAGELFF
DNA: TGTGCCAGCAGTGACCCCGGGACTAGCGCCGGGGAGCTGTTTTTT

D: .
V: TRBV13
size: .
J: TRBJ2-3
CDR3: CASIPGTEPGDTQYF
DNA: TGTGCCAGCATCCCTGGGACGGAACCAGGGGATACGCAGTATTTT